These 30 T cell receptor beta chains came from one sample sequenced in a study of blood T cell repertoires in COVID-19. Repertoires were generated with immunoSEQ multiplex PCR, while TCRdb's copy carries only in-frame clones and drops some. The sample carries roughly 98,000 clones, roughly 92% recorded once. The sequencing input was peripheral blood. These receptors originate from a woman in her sixties or seventies with active COVID-19.

The chain combines TRBV6-4 with TRBJ1-1, with D possibly matching TRBD1 (5 bases). Germline CDR1 and CDR2: MRHNA and SNTAGT. The CDR3 covers 14 residues. V lost 7 bases to trimming and J lost 1 base, with 13 bases between them. Here the CDR3 DNA reads TGTGCCAGCAAGACGGACACAAAGAACACTGAAGCTTTCTTT. Amino acid sequence: CASKTDTKNTEAFF.

V is TRBV5-4 and J is TRBJ2-5, with D perhaps TRBD1 (5 bases). Germline V CDR1 and CDR2: SGHNT, YYREEE (reference sequence). Trimming took 4 bases from V and 5 from J, leaving 15 bases between them. The CDR3 sequence is 14 residues long. CDR3 DNA: TGTGCCAGCAGCCTGAAAGGGGTTGGGGAGACCCAGTACTTC. Its protein is CASSLKGVGETQYF. The complete variable domain, with remaining parts taken from reference TRBV5-4 and TRBJ2-5, reads ETGVTQSPTHLIKTRGQQVTLRCSSQSGHNTVSWYQQALGQGPQFIFQYYREEENGRGNFPPRFSGLQFPNYSSELNVNALELDDSALYLCASSLKGVGETQYFGPGTRLLVL.

The rearrangement links TRBV24-1 to TRBJ2-7, with TRBD2 matching over 7 bases. The V gene's germline CDR1 is KGHDR and CDR2 SFDVKD. V lost 5 bases to trimming and J lost 0 bases; unmatched junction nucleotides: 6. The CDR3 contains 15 residues. CDR3 region: CATSGRGGSSYEQYF. CDR3 DNA: TGTGCCACCAGTGGGCGCGGGGGTAGCTCCTACGAGCAGTACTTC.

CDR3 sequence (DNA): TGTGCCACCAGTGGTGGGGGGACCTACGAGCAGTACTTC. It translates to CATSGGGTYEQYF. This sequence joins TRBV24-1 and TRBJ2-7, with a weak D call TRBD2 (6 bases). Trimming cost V 5 bases and J 2 bases, with 9 bases left between them. In germline, CDR1 is KGHDR, CDR2 SFDVKD. This CDR3 spans 13 amino acids.

CDR3 in DNA: TGTGCCAGTAGTATAGGAGGCAGGGGGATCAATTCACCCCTCCACTTT. Residues: CASSIGGRGINSPLHF. This chain uses TRBV19 with TRBJ1-6; 7 nucleotides align to TRBD1. From germline, CDR1 is LNHDA and CDR2 SQIVND (reference sequence). CDR3 size: 16 residues. V dropped 1 base and J dropped 7; count of bases not matched to a gene: 7.

This clone was detected once. The chain combines TRBV21-1 with TRBJ2-7; the table's D call, TRBD1, was not checked against the DNA. TRBV21-1 is classified as a pseudogene. The CDR3 extends over 17 amino acids. For the CDR3, the DNA is TGTGCCAGCAGCAAAACGGGGCGGACAGGGACCTCCTACGAGCAGTACTTC. This gives the protein CASSKTGRTGTSYEQYF.

The chain links TRBV30 to TRBJ1-6; D is undetermined. The CDR3 consists of 13 residues. Trimming took 1 base from V and 7 from J, leaving 8 bases between them. Germline CDR1 is GTSNPN and CDR2 is SVGIG (reference sequence). CDR3 region: CAWSATPNSPLHF. The CDR3, as DNA: TGTGCCTGGAGTGCTACTCCGAATTCACCCCTCCACTTT. Together with reference TRBV30 and TRBJ1-6, the CDR3 gives the full variable domain: SQTIHQWPATLVQPVGSPLSLECTVEGTSNPNLYWYRQAAGRGLQLLFYSVGIGQISSEVPQNLSASRPQDRQFILSSKKLLLSDSGFYLCAWSATPNSPLHFGNGTRLTVT.

The genes are TRBV4-2 and TRBJ2-3, with D unresolved. The CDR3 runs 14 residues. Looked up from germline, CDR1 is LGHNA and CDR2 is YNFKEQ. The V gene lost 0 bases and the J gene lost 5 bases, with 9 bases spanning the gap. The CDR3 DNA follows: TGTGCCAGCAGCCAAGATGGTGCAGGAGATACGCAGTATTTT. It is translated as CASSQDGAGDTQYF.

CDR3 bases: TGCAGCGTTTCCGGGGCCACGGAGGGGGAGCAGTACTTC. It yields the protein CSVSGATEGEQYF. The chain combines TRBV29-1 with TRBJ2-7; maybe TRBD2 (6 bases). CDR1 and CDR2 from the germline V gene are SQVTM and ANQGSEA. With 5 bases removed from V and 7 bases from J, the gap between germline ends came to 18 bases. This CDR3 spans 13 amino acids.

This clone was observed once. CDR3 coding DNA: TGCAGCCGTTCCGGGGGGGGAGGGTCCTACAATGAGCAGTTCTTC. Translating it yields CSRSGGGGSYNEQFF. This chain joins TRBV29-1 and TRBJ2-1; 8 bases are shared with TRBD2. CDR3 size: 15 residues. J lost 1 base, V lost 8 bases, and 10 bases had no gene match. CDR1 is SQVTM, CDR2 ANQGSEA, per germline.

V gene TRBV2 combines with J gene TRBJ2-5; the match to TRBD1 covers 7 bases. There are 14 residues in the CDR3. The J segment lost 5 bases and the V segment lost 4 bases, leaving 7 bases of the junction unmatched. Germline values: CDR1 SNHLY, CDR2 FYNNEI. CDR3 sequence: CASSGRQGVETQYF. The CDR3 DNA reads as TGTGCCAGCAGTGGTCGTCAGGGGGTCGAGACCCAGTACTTC.

The chain couples TRBV6-5 to TRBJ1-1; 9 nucleotides agree with TRBD1. Germline CDR1 MNHEY, CDR2 SVGAGI. CDR3 length equals 14 residues. V gave up 7 bases and J gave up 1 base; unmatched junction bases: 4. Written as DNA, the CDR3 is TGTGCCAGCATTGGGACAGGGAGGAACACTGAAGCTTTCTTT. This sequence encodes CASIGTGRNTEAFF.

The chain couples TRBV28 to TRBJ2-7; 7 bases align to TRBD2. Germline V lookup: CDR1 MDHEN, CDR2 SYDVKM. With V trimmed by 10 bases and J by 5 bases, 14 bases remained unmatched. CDR3 length: 14 residues. This CDR3 reads CATQAGGSLDEQYF. As DNA, the CDR3 is TGTGCCACCCAAGCCGGGGGGTCCCTCGACGAGCAGTACTTC.

The rearrangement joins TRBV7-2 to TRBJ1-3, with D perhaps matching TRBD1 (6 bases). CDR1 is SGHTA and CDR2 is FQGNSA in the germline V gene. The CDR3 has 14 amino acids. The V end lost 3 bases, the J end lost 4 bases, and 10 bases lay between the germline ends. CDR3 in amino acids: CASSLGGAGNTIYF. CDR3 sequence (DNA): TGTGCCAGCAGCTTGGGGGGGGCAGGAAACACCATATATTTT.

The V gene is TRBV27, the J gene TRBJ2-7, with 11 bases identical to TRBD2. Trimming cost V 2 bases and J 6 bases; bases outside gene matches: 3. CDR1 and CDR2 from the germline V gene are MNHEY and SMNVEV (reference sequence). The CDR3 runs to 14 residues. Written as DNA, the CDR3 is TGTGCCAGCAGTTTAGGGACTAGCGGCGGCGAGCAGTACTTC. Translation gives CASSLGTSGGEQYF.

This chain connects TRBV7-2 to TRBJ1-3; D perhaps matches TRBD1 (5 bases). Trimming left V 1 base short and J 1 base short, with 14 bases between. CDR1 is SGHTA and CDR2 is FQGNSA in the germline V gene. CDR3 length equals 17 residues. The CDR3 loop is CASSLVTAYTSGNTIYF. The CDR3 nucleotides read TGTGCCAGCAGCTTAGTGACAGCCTACACATCTGGAAACACCATATATTTT.

J is TRBJ2-6 and V is TRBV15; 7 nucleotides align to TRBD1. This CDR3 comprises 15 residues. The V segment lost 7 bases and the J segment 0 bases; nucleotides outside the gene matches: 3. Germline assignment: CDR1 LNHNV and CDR2 YYDKDF (reference sequence). Here the CDR3 reads CATTQGNSGANVLTF. In DNA, the CDR3 is TGTGCCACCACACAGGGGAACTCTGGGGCCAACGTCCTGACTTTC.

The chain is built from TRBV9 and TRBJ1-3; maybe TRBD1 (6 bases). V lost 3 bases and J 3 bases, leaving 19 bases between the germline ends. The CDR3 covers 17 residues. The germline V gene encodes CDR1 SGDLS and CDR2 YYNGEE. CDR3 sequence reads: CASSGTQGHRRGNTIYF. CDR3 in DNA: TGTGCCAGCAGCGGGACTCAGGGGCATCGGCGTGGAAACACCATATATTTT.

V and J are TRBV24-1 and TRBJ2-7; D call uncertain. V shed 4 bases and J shed 3 bases, with 6 bases lying between them. This CDR3 is built from 12 residues. Germline values: CDR1 KGHDR, CDR2 SFDVKD. The CDR3 spells CATSERLYEQYF. For the CDR3, the DNA is TGTGCCACCAGTGAGCGACTCTACGAGCAGTACTTC.

The V call is TRBV19, the J call TRBJ1-5, with TRBD1 as a possible D gene (5 bases). The V gene lost 5 bases and the J gene lost 1 base, with 12 bases spanning the gap. CDR1 and CDR2 from the germline V gene are LNHDA and SQIVND (reference sequence). The CDR3 consists of 15 residues. The CDR3 nucleotides read TGTGCCAGTAGTGACGGGGGGAAGAGCAATCAGCCCCAGCATTTT. Protein product: CASSDGGKSNQPQHF.

The CDR3 DNA sequence: TGTGCCAGCAGTCGCGGAGGGGTTCTTGAGCAGTTCTTC. Translated: CASSRGGVLEQFF. J is TRBJ2-1 and V is TRBV28; TRBD2 might be the D (6 bases). The CDR3 is made up of 13 amino acids. Germline CDR1 and CDR2: MDHEN and SYDVKM. Trimming pared 5 bases from V and 9 bases from J, leaving 14 bases between. Combining the CDR3 with reference TRBV28 and TRBJ2-1 gives the whole variable domain DVKVTQSSRYLVKRTGEKVFLECVQDMDHENMFWYRQDPGLGLRLIYFSYDVKMKEKGDIPEGYSVSREKKERFSLILESASTNQTSMYLCASSRGGVLEQFFGPGTRLTVL.

The J gene is TRBJ1-5, the V gene TRBV20-1, with 9 bases lining up with TRBD1. V dropped 5 bases and J dropped 7; count of bases not matched to a gene: 6. Germline V lookup: CDR1 DFQATT, CDR2 SNEGSKA (reference sequence). The CDR3 sequence is 13 residues long. CDR3 sequence (DNA): TGCAGTGCTCGTGGGACAGGGCAGCAGCCCCAGCATTTT. This codes for CSARGTGQQPQHF.

This chain links TRBV7-2 with TRBJ1-1, with D perhaps matching TRBD1 (5 bases). Per the germline V gene, CDR1 is SGHTA and CDR2 is FQGNSA. Trimming shortened V by 5 bases and J by 3 bases, and 13 bases separated the two germline ends. The CDR3 runs 14 residues. DNA of the CDR3: TGTGCCAGCAGCATTCAGGGCGGGGACACTGAAGCTTTCTTT. Translated: CASSIQGGDTEAFF.

This clone appeared once. The chain couples TRBV28 to TRBJ1-1; D is unresolved. This CDR3 has 12 amino acids. In germline, CDR1 is MDHEN, CDR2 SYDVKM. V lost 4 bases and J 5 bases, leaving 8 bases between the germline ends. As DNA, the CDR3 is TGTGCCAGCAGTTATCGGGTAACTGAAGCTTTCTTT. Its translation: CASSYRVTEAFF.

This chain links TRBV18 with TRBJ2-7; perhaps TRBD1 as D (7 bases). Germline V gene sequence: CDR1 KGHSH, CDR2 LQKENI. The CDR3 is made up of 16 amino acids. V dropped 1 base and J dropped 6 bases, with 19 bases sitting between them. The CDR3 nucleotides are TGTGCCAGCTCACCACAAGTATTGGGGACAGCGGGCGAGCAGTACTTC. It translates to CASSPQVLGTAGEQYF.

This clone was seen a single time. The chain is built from TRBV5-1 and TRBJ2-5, with 9 bases that match TRBD2. Losses at the gene ends were 10 bases for V and 3 bases for J; bases not matched to a gene: 10. CDR3 length: 14 residues. In germline, CDR1 is SGHRS, CDR2 YFSETQ. CDR3 nucleotides: TGCGCCCGCGGGGGCGGGGGGGTAGAAGAGACCCAGTACTTC. Its protein product is CARGGGGVEETQYF.

The J gene is TRBJ2-1, the V gene TRBV3-1 (or the pseudogene TRBV3-2); possible D gene TRBD2, 6 bases. Germline V gene lookup returns CDR1 LGHDT and CDR2 YNNKEL (reference sequence). The CDR3 extends over 16 amino acids. V lost 1 base, J lost 9 bases, and 19 bases lay in between. CDR3: CASSQGVGGKGTEQFF. As DNA, the CDR3 is TGTGCCAGCAGCCAAGGCGTGGGCGGGAAAGGGACTGAGCAGTTCTTC.

V is TRBV5-1 and J is TRBJ2-5; 7 positions match TRBD2. The CDR3 consists of 15 residues. V trimming: 1 base; J trimming: 6 bases; junction bases outside the gene matches: 9. Germline CDR1 and CDR2: SGHRS and YFSETQ. DNA for the CDR3: TGCGCCAGCAGCTTGTCTGGGGAGGGCATGAAGACCCAGTACTTC. This sequence encodes CASSLSGEGMKTQYF.

J is TRBJ2-7 and V is TRBV7-8; D might be TRBD1 (5 bases). The germline V gene has CDR1 SGHVS and CDR2 FQNEAQ. Trimming stripped 2 bases from V and 1 base from J, with 6 bases between. The CDR3 contains 13 residues. The CDR3 protein is CASSLRQSYEQYF. CDR3 nucleotides: TGTGCCAGCAGCTTAAGACAGTCCTACGAGCAGTACTTC.

This clone was observed a handful of times. The chain couples TRBV5-1 to TRBJ2-5, with 7 bases lining up with TRBD2. With V trimmed by 2 bases and J by 4 bases, 5 bases remained unmatched. This CDR3 has 14 amino acids. Germline lookup yields CDR1 SGHRS and CDR2 YFSETQ. CDR3 nucleotides: TGCGCCAGCAGCTTCGGAAGGGAGGGAGAGACCCAGTACTTC. Its translation: CASSFGREGETQYF.